This passage covers 23 T cell receptor beta chains from one sample sequenced in a study of T cell responses to AZD1222 COVID-19 vaccine. Libraries were prepared by immunoSEQ multiplex PCR; TCRdb keeps only in-frame clonotypes and omits some of them. The data contain roughly 180,000 clones, about 93% of them seen just once; the ten biggest clones take up about 2.1%. Sequencing was performed on peripheral blood, taken 28 days after the second AZD1222 dose. The receptors come from an adult who received the AZD1222 COVID-19 vaccine.

This rearrangement joins TRBV29-1 to TRBJ2-7, with 14 bases aligning to TRBD2. Germline-derived CDR1 and CDR2 are SQVTM and ANQGSEA. This CDR3 spans 15 amino acids. Unmatched junction bases numbered 7, after V lost 6 bases and J lost 3 bases. CDR3 region: CSVQTSGRAHYEQYF. The CDR3 DNA reads as TGCAGCGTCCAGACTAGCGGGAGGGCCCACTACGAGCAGTACTTC.

The V gene is TRBV7-2, the J gene TRBJ2-1; the match to TRBD2 covers 12 bases. The CDR3 contains 15 residues. Looked up from germline, CDR1 is SGHTA and CDR2 is FQGNSA. The junction had 3 bases not matched to a gene; V was cut back by 6 bases and J by 3 bases. The CDR3 sequence: CASRILAGGYNEQFF. The DNA of the CDR3 is TGTGCCAGCAGGATACTAGCGGGGGGCTACAATGAGCAGTTCTTC.

The V call is TRBV30, the J call TRBJ2-5; D remains ambiguous. CDR1 and CDR2 (germline): GTSNPN, SVGIG (reference sequence). V dropped 1 base and J dropped 5 bases, with 8 bases sitting between them. The CDR3 is 12 residues long. The CDR3 DNA sequence: TGTGCCTGGAGTGGTGGGATGGAGACCCAGTACTTC. This sequence encodes CAWSGGMETQYF.

CDR3 sequence (DNA): TGTGCCAGCAACCGACAGGGAGATGGCTACACCTTC. This codes for CASNRQGDGYTF. The chain joins TRBV12-3 or TRBV12-4 to TRBJ1-2; TRBD1 matches at 7 bases. Losses at the gene ends were 7 bases for V and 6 bases for J; bases not matched to a gene: 5. The CDR3 has 12 residues.

The V call is TRBV29-1, the J call TRBJ2-1; weak D call: TRBD1 (6 bases). Trimming stripped 4 bases from V and 10 bases from J, with 11 bases between. CDR3 length: 11 residues. Germline V gene data show CDR1 as SQVTM and CDR2 as ANQGSEA. CDR3 amino acids: CSVGTAQEQFF. In nucleotides, the CDR3 is TGCAGCGTTGGGACAGCGCAAGAGCAGTTCTTC.

This clone was detected once. This chain's CDR3 is CASSPSQSSYNSPLHF. The CDR3 DNA follows: TGTGCCAGCTCACCCTCACAGAGCTCCTATAATTCACCCCTCCACTTT. The chain links TRBV18 to TRBJ1-6; D uncertain. The CDR3 loop spans 16 amino acids. The germline V and J ends were trimmed by 3 bases and 0 bases, with 9 bases remaining between them. The germline V gene has CDR1 KGHSH and CDR2 LQKENI.

The DNA for the CDR3 is TGTGCCAGCAGGATTAATGAAAAACTGTTTTTT. Residues: CASRINEKLFF. The chain couples TRBV27 to TRBJ1-4; no reliable D call. Germline-derived CDR1 and CDR2 are MNHEY and SMNVEV (reference sequence). The CDR3 runs 11 residues. The germline V and J ends were trimmed by 6 bases and 4 bases, with 3 bases remaining between them. Variable domain in full (rest from reference TRBV27 and TRBJ1-4): EAQVTQNPRYLITVTGKKLTVTCSQNMNHEYMSWYRQDPGLGLRQIYYSMNVEVTDKGDVPEGYKVSRKEKRNFPLILESPSPNQTSLYFCASRINEKLFFGSGTQLSVL.

This clone was counted a single time. The J gene is TRBJ2-3, the V gene TRBV7-3, with 7 bases aligning to TRBD2. CDR1 and CDR2 (germline): SGHTA, FQGTGA. V shed 5 bases and J 0 bases; nucleotides not matched to a gene: 8. CDR3 length equals 16 residues. The CDR3 spells CASSPKVGGSTDTQYF. The CDR3 DNA sequence: TGTGCCAGCAGCCCCAAGGTGGGGGGGAGCACAGATACGCAGTATTTT.

The CDR3 coding sequence is TGTGCCAGTAGTATGGGGCAGACTGAAGCTTTCTTT. Translated, it gives CASSMGQTEAFF. The rearrangement uses TRBV19 and TRBJ1-1, with D perhaps TRBD1 (5 bases). V was pared by 3 bases and J by 5 bases, with 7 bases between. This CDR3 has 12 amino acids. Germline CDR1 and CDR2: LNHDA and SQIVND (reference sequence).

V usage is TRBV2 and J usage is TRBJ2-3; TRBD1 aligns across 8 bases. This CDR3 region has 15 residues. Germline CDR1 and CDR2: SNHLY and FYNNEI. With 6 bases clipped from V and 2 bases from J, the junction kept 7 bases outside the gene matches. Here the CDR3 DNA reads TGTGCCAGCAGAACAGGACAGGGAAACACAGATACGCAGTATTTT. Amino acid sequence: CASRTGQGNTDTQYF.

CDR3 loop: CASSLAGPSYEQYF. For the CDR3, the DNA is TGTGCCAGCAGCCTCGCAGGACCTTCCTACGAGCAGTACTTC. The V and J genes are TRBV7-9 and TRBJ2-7; no clear D gene. The germline CDR1 and CDR2 sequences are SEHNR and FQNEAQ (reference sequence). V lost 5 bases and J 1 base, leaving 12 bases between the germline ends. The CDR3 runs to 14 residues.

The chain has TRBV4-1 and TRBJ2-2; no reliable D call. Germline assignment: CDR1 MGHRA and CDR2 YSYEKL. The V end lost 2 bases, the J end lost 3 bases, and 7 bases lay between the germline ends. This CDR3 spans 14 amino acids. The CDR3 sequence: CASSQSKYTGELFF. CDR3 coding DNA: TGCGCCAGCAGCCAATCCAAGTACACCGGGGAGCTGTTTTTT.

This rearrangement joins TRBV2 to TRBJ2-3, with 8 bases matching TRBD2. The CDR3 sequence is 15 residues long. The J segment lost 3 bases and the V segment lost 4 bases, leaving 6 bases of the junction unmatched. CDR1 and CDR2 from the germline V gene are SNHLY and FYNNEI. The CDR3 nucleotides read TGTGCCAGCAGTGTCGGGGGGGACCGTACAGATACGCAGTATTTT. Translating gives CASSVGGDRTDTQYF.

The chain recombines TRBV10-1 with TRBJ1-1; D gene ambiguous. This CDR3 comprises 15 residues. The germline V gene has CDR1 WNHNN and CDR2 SYGVQD (reference sequence). V lost 1 base and J lost 8, with 17 bases in between. In DNA form, the CDR3 reads TGCGCCAGCAGTGAGTTTAGAGGCCCACTGCCCGAAGCTTTCTTT. It yields the protein CASSEFRGPLPEAFF.

The rearrangement joins TRBV6-5 to TRBJ2-6; D unclear. This CDR3 has 15 amino acids. CDR1 and CDR2 (germline): MNHEY, SVGAGI. V was clipped by 2 bases and J by 1 base, with 6 bases between them. This CDR3 reads CASSYRWSGANVLTF. The CDR3, as DNA: TGTGCCAGCAGTTACCGGTGGTCTGGGGCCAACGTCCTGACTTTC.

V usage is TRBV27 and J usage is TRBJ1-6; unclear D gene. V was trimmed by 0 bases and J by 7 bases, leaving 7 bases between them. CDR1 is MNHEY and CDR2 is SMNVEV in the germline V gene (reference sequence). The CDR3 totals 14 residues. In DNA form, the CDR3 reads TGTGCCAGCAGTTTATCCGGAGGGAATTCACCCCTCCACTTT. Translating gives CASSLSGGNSPLHF.

The J gene is TRBJ2-2, the V gene TRBV3-1 (or the pseudogene TRBV3-2); the D gene is possibly TRBD2 (6 bases). This CDR3 is built from 16 residues. Trimming stripped 4 bases from V and 1 base from J, with 13 bases between. CDR1 is LGHDT, CDR2 YNNKEL, per germline (reference sequence). CDR3 DNA: TGTGCCAGCAGCCGAATGGCCGGGGGGAACACCGGGGAGCTGTTTTTT. It codes for CASSRMAGGNTGELFF.

The chain couples TRBV19 to TRBJ2-7; 10 bases line up with TRBD2. The junction had 5 bases not matched to a gene; V was cut back by 4 bases and J by 2 bases. Looked up from germline, CDR1 is LNHDA and CDR2 is SQIVND (reference sequence). The CDR3 is made up of 15 amino acids. CDR3 nucleotides: TGTGCCAGTAGTAGGTCTAGCGGGGGCGCCTACGAGCAGTACTTC. It is translated as CASSRSSGGAYEQYF.

The chain has TRBV18 and TRBJ2-5; TRBD2 matches 8 bases. The CDR3 runs 16 residues. Trimming cost V 0 bases and J 5 bases; bases outside gene matches: 8. Germline V gene sequence: CDR1 KGHSH, CDR2 LQKENI. CDR3: CASSPPAGGLKETQYF. For the CDR3, the DNA is TGTGCCAGCTCACCACCGGCGGGGGGCCTTAAGGAGACCCAGTACTTC.

The chain uses TRBV9 and TRBJ1-5; possible D gene TRBD1, 5 bases. The CDR3 is 14 amino acids. The germline CDR1 and CDR2 sequences are SGDLS and YYNGEE. Trimming left V 3 bases short and J 9 bases short, with 16 bases between. CDR3 bases: TGTGCCAGCAGCGCCGGAACCAGGGATCGGCCCCAGCATTTT. Translating gives CASSAGTRDRPQHF.

CDR3 region: CSSGTGDMNTEAFF. The CDR3 bases are TGCAGCTCCGGGACAGGAGATATGAACACTGAAGCTTTCTTT. This chain links TRBV29-1 with TRBJ1-1; 8 nucleotides line up with TRBD1. Unmatched junction bases numbered 8, after V lost 8 bases and J lost 0 bases. From germline, CDR1 is SQVTM and CDR2 ANQGSEA. This CDR3 has 14 residues. The whole variable domain, filled in from reference TRBV29-1 and TRBJ1-1, reads SAVISQKPSRDICQRGTSLTIQCQVDSQVTMMFWYRQQPGQSLTLIATANQGSEATYESGFVIDKFPISRPNLTFSTLTVSNMSPEDSSIYLCSSGTGDMNTEAFFGQGTRLTVV.

The chain joins TRBV7-8 to TRBJ1-4, with TRBD1 matching 8 bases. Trimming took 5 bases from V and 3 from J; bases not matched to a gene: 2. Looked up from germline, CDR1 is SGHVS and CDR2 is FQNEAQ. CDR3 length equals 14 residues. CDR3 DNA: TGTGCCAGCAGCGCACAGGGGGCTAATGAAAAACTGTTTTTT. Its translation: CASSAQGANEKLFF.

This clone appeared a single time. The gene calls are TRBV4-3 and TRBJ2-1; tentative D call: TRBD2 (5 bases). Germline CDR1 and CDR2: LGHNA and YSLEER. V lost 0 bases, J lost 5 bases, and 11 bases lay in between. The CDR3 spans 15 residues. CDR3 nucleotides: TGCGCCAGCAGCCAAGAAGTTGGACTTAACAATGAGCAGTTCTTC. This sequence encodes CASSQEVGLNNEQFF.